This T cell receptor beta chain was found in a study of blood T cells in healthy people across ages. The authors ran a second PCR of 7 to 11 cycles using a sample-barcoded 5' primer and a J-beta primer mix. TCRdb used MiXCR to reprocess the 5' RACE reads, holding one entry per CDR3 protein. The data contain 1.5 million to 2 million distinct CDR3 sequences, roughly 50% of them singletons. The specimen was blood. This receptor was taken from a woman aged 40 to 49 in good health.

The CDR3 is CASRSGTDGAFF. The CDR3 DNA follows: TGTGCCAGCAGGTCGGGGACGGATGGAGCTTTCTTT. The chain couples TRBV7-9 to TRBJ1-1; TRBD1 might be the D (5 bases). The germline V gene encodes CDR1 SEHNR and CDR2 FQNEAQ (reference sequence). The CDR3 extends over 12 amino acids. V shed 6 bases and J shed 10 bases, with 15 bases lying between them. Looking up the rest from reference TRBV7-9 and TRBJ1-1 gives the full variable domain: DTGVSQNPRHKITKRGQNVTFRCDPISEHNRLYWYRQTLGQGPEFLTYFQNEAQLEKSRLLSDRFSAERPKGSFSTLEIQRTEQGDSAMYLCASRSGTDGAFFGQGTRLTVV.